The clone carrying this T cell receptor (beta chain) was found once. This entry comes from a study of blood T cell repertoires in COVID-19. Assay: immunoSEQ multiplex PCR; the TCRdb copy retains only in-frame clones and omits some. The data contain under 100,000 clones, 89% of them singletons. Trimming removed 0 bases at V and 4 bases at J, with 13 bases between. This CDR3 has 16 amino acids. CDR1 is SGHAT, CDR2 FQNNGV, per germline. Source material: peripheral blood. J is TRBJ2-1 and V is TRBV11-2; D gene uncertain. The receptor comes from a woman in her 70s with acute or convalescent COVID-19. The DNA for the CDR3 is TGTGCCAGCAGCTTAGAAGGCGGCGAGCCTTACAATGAGCAGTTCTTC. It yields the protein CASSLEGGEPYNEQFF.